One sample yielded the 32 T cell receptor beta chains listed below, sequenced in a study of breast tumors, draining lymph nodes, adjacent tissues (dated by TCRdb to about 2016). The axillary draining lymph nodes of breast cancer patients were the source of the lymph node samples. Libraries were prepared through multiplex PCR. TCRdb shows the sequencer as Illumina HiSeq 2000. TCRdb reprocessing: public reads trimmed at Q25 with fastp, clones called with MiXCR, in-frame beta chains kept. Entries that share a CDR3 protein sequence are merged under the most common genes and DNA. Across this sample there are 150,000 to 200,000 distinct CDR3 sequences, with about 30% seen only once. The biggest ten clones account for around 4.1% of the sample. Specimen: axillary lymph node tissue. The receptors here all came from a female donor with breast cancer. Some clones in this sample may be carry-over from other donors' samples.

This clonotype showed up many times. This sequence joins TRBV2 and TRBJ2-2; 9 nucleotides align to TRBD1. CDR1 and CDR2 from the germline V gene are SNHLY and FYNNEI. J gave up 3 bases and V 6 bases, and 5 bases lay outside the gene matches. This CDR3 is 15 amino acids long. CDR3 region: CASRQWTGDTGELFF. The CDR3, as DNA: TGTGCCAGCAGGCAGTGGACAGGGGACACCGGGGAGCTGTTTTTT.

This clonotype was seen ten or more times. This sequence joins TRBV24-1 and TRBJ2-1, with TRBD2 identical over 10 bases. The CDR3 totals 17 residues. Germline V gene sequence: CDR1 KGHDR, CDR2 SFDVKD. Trimming took 1 base from V and 6 from J; bases not matched to a gene: 8. CDR3 loop: CATSDFPRSGRVNEQFF. The CDR3 DNA reads TGTGCCACCAGTGATTTCCCACGGAGCGGGAGGGTCAATGAGCAGTTCTTC.

As to this clonotype: A much larger clone differs by one base, so this may be a read error. The rearrangement links TRBV11-3 to TRBJ2-1, with D perhaps given as TRBD1 or TRBD2 (5 bases each). There are 18 residues in the CDR3. The germline CDR1 and CDR2 sequences are SGHNT and YENEEA. In DNA form, the CDR3 reads TGTGCCAGCAGCTTAGATAGGGGTTGGGGAGTATCCTACGATGAGCAGTTCTTC. It is translated as CASSLDRGWGVSYDEQFF.

This clonotype has a count of ten or more. V usage is TRBV15 and J usage is TRBJ2-1; 15 positions match TRBD2. With V trimmed by 6 bases and J by 10 bases, 4 bases remained unmatched. The CDR3 extends over 14 amino acids. Looked up from germline, CDR1 is LNHNV and CDR2 is YYDKDF (reference sequence). As DNA, the CDR3 is TGTGCCACCAGTTTGGGACTAGCGGGAGGAGAGCAGTTCTTC. Translating gives CATSLGLAGGEQFF.

This clonotype was detected many times. V and J are TRBV2 and TRBJ1-6; 7 bases agree with TRBD1. V was clipped by 0 bases and J by 10 bases; unmatched bases: 12. The CDR3 length is 17 residues. The V gene's germline CDR1 is SNHLY and CDR2 FYNNEI. The chain's CDR3 is CASSEAYGNRGGSPLHF. As DNA, the CDR3 is TGTGCCAGCAGTGAAGCGTATGGGAACAGGGGAGGATCACCCCTCCACTTT. The full variable domain, completed using reference TRBV2 and TRBJ1-6, is EPEVTQTPSHQVTQMGQEVILRCVPISNHLYFYWYRQILGQKVEFLVSFYNNEISEKSEIFDDQFSVERPDGSNFTLKIRSTKLEDSAMYFCASSEAYGNRGGSPLHFGNGTRLTVT.

A few counts support this clonotype. Just one base apart from a much larger clone, this may be a read error. This chain uses TRBV20-1 with TRBJ2-1, with 13 bases matching TRBD2. V dropped 5 bases and J dropped 6; count of bases not matched to a gene: 7. Germline CDR1 is DFQATT and CDR2 is SNEGSKA (reference sequence). This CDR3 has 15 residues. The CDR3 nucleotides read TGCAGTGCTGGACTAGCGGGAGAATTCGCCAATGAGCAGTTCTTC. This gives the protein CSAGLAGEFANEQFF.

This clonotype was recorded many times. The junction differs from germline at one of its ends, possibly a read error. The chain joins TRBV19 to TRBJ2-5, with 8 bases that match TRBD2. Germline lookup yields CDR1 LNHDA and CDR2 SQIVND (reference sequence). The CDR3 covers 17 residues. The CDR3 DNA is TGTGCCAGTAGTCCACAAGCGGGGGCCCCGTTACAAGAGACCCAGTCCTTC. Translating gives CASSPQAGAPLQETQSF.

This clonotype was detected once. At one of its ends the junction is not consistent with the germline gene, which may arise from a read error. This chain links TRBV6-6 with TRBJ2-7, with 9 bases identical to TRBD1. The CDR3 consists of 16 residues. Germline CDR1 reads MNHNY; CDR2 reads SVGAGI (reference sequence). In DNA form, the CDR3 reads TGTGCCAGCAGTTCCGGGACAGGGTTTCCTTCCTACGAGCGGTACTTC. Amino acids: CASSSGTGFPSYERYF.

Turning to this clonotype: It may be a read error: a sequence one base away is much more abundant. The chain uses TRBV11-2 and TRBJ2-1, with 8 bases matching TRBD1. The CDR3 consists of 13 residues. CDR1 and CDR2 from the germline V gene are SGHAT and FQNNGV. As DNA, the CDR3 is TGTGCCAGCAGCGAAGGACAGGGCGATGAGCAGTCCTTC. This codes for CASSEGQGDEQSF. The variable domain in full, with the rest retrieved from reference TRBV11-2 and TRBJ2-1, is EAGVAQSPRYKIIEKRQSVAFWCNPISGHATLYWYQQILGQGPKLLIQFQNNGVVDDSQLPKDRFSAERLKGVDSTLKIQPAKLEDSAVYLCASSEGQGDEQSFGPGTRLTVL.

This clonotype has a count of ten or more. This chain joins TRBV29-1 and TRBJ2-1, with unresolved D. CDR1 SQVTM and CDR2 ANQGSEA come from the germline V gene. V lost 0 bases and J lost 9, with 9 bases in between. The length of the CDR3 is 12 residues. The CDR3 DNA sequence: TGCAGCGTTGAAGATGGGGTCACTGAGCAGTTCTTC. Amino acid sequence: CSVEDGVTEQFF.

Turning to this clonotype: A much larger clone lies one base from this, so it may be a read error. The gene calls are TRBV18 and TRBJ1-5; D ambiguous. The germline CDR1 and CDR2 sequences are KGHSH and LQKENI. This CDR3 region has 15 residues. The V gene lost 4 bases and the J gene lost 6 bases, with 16 bases spanning the gap. The CDR3 bases are TGTGCCAGCTCACAAAGCGTTAGAGGGATTCAGCCCCAGCATTTT. Residues: CASSQSVRGIQPQHF.

Ten or more counts support this clonotype. This sequence joins TRBV6-1 and TRBJ1-4; a weak D match, TRBD1 (5 bases). Germline values: CDR1 MNHNS, CDR2 SASEGT. The CDR3 is 13 residues long. The V gene lost 1 base and the J gene lost 8 bases, with 8 bases spanning the gap. Here the CDR3 DNA reads TGTGCCAGCAGTGAAGACAGGTGGGAAAAACTGTTTTTT. It codes for CASSEDRWEKLFF.

The chain employs TRBV29-1 and TRBJ1-2; D is undetermined. V was clipped by 8 bases and J by 0 bases, with 7 bases between them. This CDR3 is 11 amino acids long. Germline V CDR1 and CDR2: SQVTM, ANQGSEA. CDR3 DNA: TGCAGCAGTTCGGCTAACTATGGCTACACCTTC. This sequence encodes CSSSANYGYTF. Together with reference TRBV29-1 and TRBJ1-2, the CDR3 gives the full variable domain: SAVISQKPSRDICQRGTSLTIQCQVDSQVTMMFWYRQQPGQSLTLIATANQGSEATYESGFVIDKFPISRPNLTFSTLTVSNMSPEDSSIYLCSSSANYGYTFGSGTRLTVV.

Worth noting for this clonotype: Given a much more abundant clone one base away, this may be a read error. The V call is TRBV19, the J call TRBJ2-1; D is perhaps TRBD2 (6 bases). The CDR3 has 13 amino acids. The V gene's germline CDR1 is LNHDA and CDR2 SQIVND (reference sequence). Trimming took 5 bases from V and 8 from J, leaving 13 bases between them. The DNA of the CDR3 is TGTGCCAGTAGTGTCAACGGGGGTGATGAGCAGTTCTTC. It translates to CASSVNGGDEQFF.

This rearrangement joins TRBV3-2 to TRBJ1-5; TRBD1, the table's D call, lacks a check against the DNA. TRBV3-2 is marked as a pseudogene. The CDR3 runs to 18 residues. The CDR3 reads CASSQDRGDRAGYQPQHF. DNA of the CDR3: TGTGCCAGCAGCCAAGATCGGGGGGACAGGGCTGGATATCAGCCCCAGCATTTT.

V gene TRBV5-4 combines with J gene TRBJ2-1; either TRBD1 or TRBD2 may supply D (6 bases each). The germline V gene encodes CDR1 SGHNT and CDR2 YYREEE (reference sequence). The CDR3 spans 14 residues. V shed 4 bases and J shed 7 bases, with 15 bases lying between them. The CDR3 DNA follows: TGTGCCAGCAGCCTCGAAGGGGGGCTGAATGAGCAGTTCTTC. Its protein product is CASSLEGGLNEQFF.

This clonotype was found many times. CDR3 sequence reads: CASRGRGYGYTF. Here the CDR3 DNA reads TGCGCCAGCCGAGGGAGGGGGTATGGCTACACCTTC. V usage is TRBV4-1 and J usage is TRBJ1-2, with D perhaps TRBD1 (6 bases). The CDR3 is 12 amino acids. Germline CDR1 MGHRA, CDR2 YSYEKL. Trimming removed 8 bases from V and 5 bases from J, with 12 bases in between.

In regard to this clonotype: A much more abundant neighbour one base away suggests this may be a read error. V gene TRBV9 combines with J gene TRBJ2-7; 8 bases are a match to TRBD1. The CDR3 extends over 14 amino acids. Germline CDR1 reads SGDLS; CDR2 reads YYNGEE. The CDR3 here is CASSRQGSSYEQSF. The DNA of the CDR3 is TGTGCCAGCTCACGACAGGGGTCCTCCTACGAGCAGTCCTTC.

J is TRBJ2-1 and V is TRBV29-1; 15 bases are shared with TRBD2. Germline V gene data show CDR1 as SQVTM and CDR2 as ANQGSEA. Trimming cost V 7 bases and J 5 bases; bases outside gene matches: 6. This CDR3 region has 15 residues. The CDR3 coding sequence is TGCAGCGCTTGGACTAGCGGGAGGGGAGACAATGAGCAGTTCTTC. Amino acid sequence: CSAWTSGRGDNEQFF.

This clonotype came up many times. The chain has TRBV6-4 and TRBJ2-3, with TRBD2 matching 9 bases. V lost 2 bases to trimming and J lost 4 bases; unmatched junction nucleotides: 7. Germline lookup yields CDR1 MRHNA and CDR2 SNTAGT. The CDR3 consists of 16 residues. CDR3: CASSDEAGGPADTQYF. The CDR3 bases are TGTGCCAGCAGTGACGAGGCGGGAGGGCCGGCAGATACGCAGTATTTT.

This clonotype showed up just once. A much larger clone lies a single base off, so this may be a read error. The chain is built from TRBV13 and TRBJ2-7; 9 nucleotides agree with TRBD1. The CDR3 length is 17 residues. The V gene's germline CDR1 is PRHDT and CDR2 FYEKMQ (reference sequence). In nucleotides, the CDR3 is TGTGCCAGCAGCTTAGGTTACGGAGGACAGGGGAGGTACGGGCAGTACTTC. Translated, it gives CASSLGYGGQGRYGQYF.

This clonotype was seen a handful of times. The chain is built from TRBV3-1 and TRBJ1-2; 10 nucleotides match TRBD1. Germline V gene data show CDR1 as LGHDT and CDR2 as YNNKEL (reference sequence). V shed 4 bases, J shed 5 bases, and the junction held 7 bases outside the gene matches. CDR3 length: 15 residues. CDR3 amino acids: CASSRGQGGSYGYTF. Written as DNA, the CDR3 is TGTGCCAGCAGCCGAGGACAGGGGGGATCTTATGGCTACACCTTC.

There are many counts of this clonotype. The rearrangement joins TRBV5-8 to TRBJ1-5, with unresolved D. Looked up from germline, CDR1 is SGHTS and CDR2 is YDEGEE. Trimming cost V 0 bases and J 3 bases, with 10 bases left between them. This CDR3 has 15 amino acids. The CDR3 reads CASSLGHLNNQPQHF. In nucleotides, the CDR3 is TGTGCCAGCAGCTTGGGCCACCTAAACAATCAGCCCCAGCATTTT. Based on the CDR3 plus reference TRBV5-8 and TRBJ1-5, the full variable domain is EAGVTQSPTHLIKTRGQQATLRCSPISGHTSVYWYQQALGLGLQFLLWYDEGEERNRGNFPPRFSGRQFPNYSSELNVNALELEDSALYLCASSLGHLNNQPQHFGDGTRLSIL.

Many counts were recorded for this clonotype. This sequence joins TRBV29-1 and TRBJ1-4; 9 bases match TRBD1. J lost 5 bases, V lost 7 bases, and 8 bases had no gene match. The CDR3 totals 14 residues. The germline CDR1 and CDR2 sequences are SQVTM and ANQGSEA. The DNA of the CDR3 is TGCAGCGCTCCCGGACAGGGGAGAAATGAAAAACTGTTTTTT. Its translation: CSAPGQGRNEKLFF.

This clonotype was seen many times. This chain uses TRBV19 with TRBJ2-7; 8 bases fit TRBD2. CDR3 length equals 14 residues. V was pared by 3 bases and J by 2 bases, with 3 bases of the junction left unmatched. Germline V gene sequence: CDR1 LNHDA, CDR2 SQIVND (reference sequence). The CDR3 DNA sequence: TGTGCCAGTAGTATCGGGGGGGGGACCTACGAGCAGTACTTC. Protein sequence: CASSIGGGTYEQYF.

This clonotype was found many times. The gene calls are TRBV9 and TRBJ1-5; TRBD1 aligns across 9 bases. The CDR3 consists of 14 residues. Germline V gene lookup returns CDR1 SGDLS and CDR2 YYNGEE. Losses at the gene ends were 10 bases for V and 5 bases for J; bases not matched to a gene: 10. CDR3 sequence: CASRDRDWHQPQHF. In DNA, the CDR3 is TGTGCCTCCCGGGACAGGGACTGGCATCAGCCCCAGCATTTT.

This clonotype was observed many times. V is TRBV6-1 and J is TRBJ2-1; 14 bases are shared with TRBD2. Trimming at V came to 4 bases and at J to 9 bases, leaving 5 bases not matched to a gene. This CDR3 comprises 15 residues. CDR1 MNHNS and CDR2 SASEGT come from the germline V gene. The CDR3 spells CASSVPGTSGSEQFF. The CDR3 coding sequence is TGTGCCAGCAGTGTTCCCGGGACTAGCGGGAGTGAGCAGTTCTTC.

There are many counts of this clonotype. The rearrangement uses TRBV12-3 or TRBV12-4 and TRBJ2-7; 8 bases are shared with TRBD1. This CDR3 contains 12 residues. V lost 6 bases to trimming and J lost 6 bases; unmatched junction nucleotides: 4. CDR3 residues: CASSPTGGEQYF. Written as DNA, the CDR3 is TGTGCCAGCAGCCCTACAGGGGGCGAGCAGTACTTC.

This clonotype was detected only a few times. A single base separates this from a much larger clone, so it may be a read error. The CDR3 here is CASSSPSTRNEQSF. The DNA of the CDR3 is TGTGCCAGCAGCTCTCCGTCGACTAGGAATGAGCAGTCCTTC. V and J are TRBV9 and TRBJ2-1, with a tentative D call TRBD2 (6 bases). Germline CDR1 SGDLS, CDR2 YYNGEE. The CDR3 extends over 14 amino acids.

This clonotype was recorded at least ten times. The chain combines TRBV25-1 with TRBJ2-5, with 8 bases matching TRBD2. The CDR3 contains 18 residues. After removal of 2 bases from V and 1 base from J, the junction contained 12 bases not matched to a gene. Germline CDR1 and CDR2: MGHDK and SYGVNS. In DNA, the CDR3 is TGTGCCAGCAGTGAAAGGCTCACAGCCGGGAGGGCCCAAGAGACCCAGTACTTC. Residues: CASSERLTAGRAQETQYF.

The chain employs TRBV6-5 and TRBJ1-5; the D is unclear. Trimming removed 5 bases from V and 4 bases from J, with 6 bases in between. The germline CDR1 and CDR2 sequences are MNHEY and SVGAGI. The CDR3 loop spans 12 amino acids. CDR3 sequence reads: CASSPPNQPQHF. The CDR3 DNA sequence: TGTGCCAGCAGTCCCCCAAATCAGCCCCAGCATTTT.

This clonotype was seen ten or more times. The rearrangement uses TRBV12-3 or TRBV12-4 and TRBJ1-3, with 8 bases fitting TRBD1. J gave up 4 bases and V 5 bases, and 4 bases lay outside the gene matches. This CDR3 region has 14 residues. The CDR3, as DNA: TGTGCCAGCAGTGCAGGGGGCGGGGGAAACACCATATATTTT. It translates to CASSAGGGGNTIYF.